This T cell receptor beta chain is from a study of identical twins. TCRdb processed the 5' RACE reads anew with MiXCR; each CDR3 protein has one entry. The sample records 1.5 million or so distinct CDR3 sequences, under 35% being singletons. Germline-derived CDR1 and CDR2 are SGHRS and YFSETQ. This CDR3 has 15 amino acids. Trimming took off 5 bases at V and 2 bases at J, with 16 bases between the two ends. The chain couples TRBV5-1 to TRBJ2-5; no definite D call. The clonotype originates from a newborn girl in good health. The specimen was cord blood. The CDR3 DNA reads TGCGCCAGCAGTCAAGGGCCCCCCTTACAAGAGACCCAGTACTTC. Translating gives CASSQGPPLQETQYF.